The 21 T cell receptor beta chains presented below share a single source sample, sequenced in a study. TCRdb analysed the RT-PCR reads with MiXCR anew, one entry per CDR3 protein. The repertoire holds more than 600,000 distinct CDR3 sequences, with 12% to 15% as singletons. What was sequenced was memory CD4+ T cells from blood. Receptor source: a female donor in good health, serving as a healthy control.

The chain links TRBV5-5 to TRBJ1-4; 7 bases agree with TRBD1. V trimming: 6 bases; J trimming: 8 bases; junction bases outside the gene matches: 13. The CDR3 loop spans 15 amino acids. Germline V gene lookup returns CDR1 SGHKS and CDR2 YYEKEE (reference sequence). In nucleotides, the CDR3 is TGTGCCAGCATCCTTGGGACAGCGGGAGGGGAAAAACTGTTTTTT. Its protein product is CASILGTAGGEKLFF.

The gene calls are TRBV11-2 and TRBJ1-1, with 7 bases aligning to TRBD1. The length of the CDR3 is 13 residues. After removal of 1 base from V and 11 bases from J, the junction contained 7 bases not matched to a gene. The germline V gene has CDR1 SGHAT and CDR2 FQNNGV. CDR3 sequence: CASSLGEGARAFF. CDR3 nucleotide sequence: TGTGCCAGCAGCTTAGGGGAGGGGGCGAGGGCTTTCTTT.

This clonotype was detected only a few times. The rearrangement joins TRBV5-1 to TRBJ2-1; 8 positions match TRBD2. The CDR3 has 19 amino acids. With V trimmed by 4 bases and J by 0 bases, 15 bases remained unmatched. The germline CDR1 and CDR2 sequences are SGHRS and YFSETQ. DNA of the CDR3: TGCGCCAGCAGCGGACCGGGACTAGAGGGAATAAGCTCCTACAATGAGCAGTTCTTC. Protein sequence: CASSGPGLEGISSYNEQFF.

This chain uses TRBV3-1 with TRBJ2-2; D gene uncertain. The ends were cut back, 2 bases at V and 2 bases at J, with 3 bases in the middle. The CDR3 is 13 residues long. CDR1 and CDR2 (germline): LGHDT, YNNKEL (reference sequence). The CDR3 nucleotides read TGTGCCAGCAGCCAACTCAACACCGGGGAGCTGTTTTTT. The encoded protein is CASSQLNTGELFF.

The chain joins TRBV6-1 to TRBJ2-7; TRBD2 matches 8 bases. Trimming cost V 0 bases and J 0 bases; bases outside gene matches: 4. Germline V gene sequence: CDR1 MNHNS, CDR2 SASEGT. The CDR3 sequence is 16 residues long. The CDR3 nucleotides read TGTGCCAGCAGTGAAGCGAAACTAGCGGACTCCTACGAGCAGTACTTC. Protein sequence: CASSEAKLADSYEQYF.

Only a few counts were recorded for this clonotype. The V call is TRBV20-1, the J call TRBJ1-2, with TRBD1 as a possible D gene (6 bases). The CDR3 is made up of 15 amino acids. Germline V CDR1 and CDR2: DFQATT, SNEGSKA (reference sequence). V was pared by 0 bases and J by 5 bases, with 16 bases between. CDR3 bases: TGCAGTGCTAGAGATAGTACAGGGAGTCAATATGGCTACACCTTC. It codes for CSARDSTGSQYGYTF.

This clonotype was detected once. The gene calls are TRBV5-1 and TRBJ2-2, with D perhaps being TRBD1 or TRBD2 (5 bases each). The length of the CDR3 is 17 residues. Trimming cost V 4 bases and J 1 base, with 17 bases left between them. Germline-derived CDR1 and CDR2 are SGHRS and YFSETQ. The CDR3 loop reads CASSPLPGTGNTGELFF. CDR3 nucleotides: TGCGCCAGCAGCCCCCTTCCCGGGACGGGGAACACCGGGGAGCTGTTTTTT.

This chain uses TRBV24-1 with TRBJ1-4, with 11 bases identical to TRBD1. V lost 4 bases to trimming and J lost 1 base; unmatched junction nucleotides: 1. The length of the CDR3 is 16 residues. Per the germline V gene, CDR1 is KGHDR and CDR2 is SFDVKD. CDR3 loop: CATSEGTGGTNEKLFF. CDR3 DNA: TGTGCCACCAGTGAGGGGACAGGGGGAACTAATGAAAAACTGTTTTTT.

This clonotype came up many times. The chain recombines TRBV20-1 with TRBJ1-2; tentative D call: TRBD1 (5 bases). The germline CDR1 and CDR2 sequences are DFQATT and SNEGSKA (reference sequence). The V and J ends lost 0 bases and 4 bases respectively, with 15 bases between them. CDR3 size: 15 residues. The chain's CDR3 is CSAREGRGTPYGYTF. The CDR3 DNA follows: TGCAGTGCTAGAGAGGGGCGGGGGACCCCCTATGGCTACACCTTC.

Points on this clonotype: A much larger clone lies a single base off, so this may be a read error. CDR3 in DNA: TGTGCCAGCAGCTCGGGACAGCGCAATGAGCAGTTCTTC. Its protein product is CASSSGQRNEQFF. The chain is built from TRBV7-9 and TRBJ2-1, with 7 positions matching TRBD1. V trimming: 4 bases; J trimming: 6 bases; junction bases outside the gene matches: 3. CDR1 SEHNR and CDR2 FQNEAQ come from the germline V gene (reference sequence). This CDR3 region has 13 residues.

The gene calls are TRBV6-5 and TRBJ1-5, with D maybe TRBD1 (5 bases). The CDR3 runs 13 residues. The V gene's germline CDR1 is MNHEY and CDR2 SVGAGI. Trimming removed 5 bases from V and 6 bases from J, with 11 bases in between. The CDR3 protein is CASSHGGGQPQHF. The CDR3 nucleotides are TGTGCCAGCAGTCACGGGGGAGGTCAGCCCCAGCATTTT.

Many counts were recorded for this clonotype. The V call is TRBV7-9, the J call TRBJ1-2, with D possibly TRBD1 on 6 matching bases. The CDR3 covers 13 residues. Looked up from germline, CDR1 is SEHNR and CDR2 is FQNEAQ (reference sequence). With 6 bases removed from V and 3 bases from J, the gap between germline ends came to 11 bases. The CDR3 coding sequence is TGTGCCAGCAGTTCACAGGGATACTATGGCTACACCTTC. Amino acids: CASSSQGYYGYTF.

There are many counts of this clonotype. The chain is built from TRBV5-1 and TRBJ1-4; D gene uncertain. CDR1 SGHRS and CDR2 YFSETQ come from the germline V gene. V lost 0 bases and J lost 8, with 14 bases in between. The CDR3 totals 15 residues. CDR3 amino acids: CASSLVSDRGEKLFF. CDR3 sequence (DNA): TGCGCCAGCAGCTTGGTATCGGACCGAGGCGAAAAACTGTTTTTT.

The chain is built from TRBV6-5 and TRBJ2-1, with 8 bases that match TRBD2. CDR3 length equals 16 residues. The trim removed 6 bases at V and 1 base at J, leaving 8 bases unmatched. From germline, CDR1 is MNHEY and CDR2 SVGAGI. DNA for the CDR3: TGTGCCAGCAGGCCGACTGGCGGGGGGTCCTACAATGAGCAGTTCTTC. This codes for CASRPTGGGSYNEQFF.

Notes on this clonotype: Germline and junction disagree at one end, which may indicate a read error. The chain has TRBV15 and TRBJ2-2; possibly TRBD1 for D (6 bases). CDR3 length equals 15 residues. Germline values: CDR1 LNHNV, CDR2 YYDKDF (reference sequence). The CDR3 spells CATGRDIQGGGELFF. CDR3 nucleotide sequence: TGTGCCACCGGCAGAGATATACAGGGCGGCGGGGAGCTGTTTTTT.

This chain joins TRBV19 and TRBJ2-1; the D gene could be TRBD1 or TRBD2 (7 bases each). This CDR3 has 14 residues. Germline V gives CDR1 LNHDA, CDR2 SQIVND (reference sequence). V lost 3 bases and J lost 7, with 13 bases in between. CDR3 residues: CASSMPGGGNEQFF. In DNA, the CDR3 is TGTGCCAGTAGTATGCCAGGGGGGGGGAATGAGCAGTTCTTC.

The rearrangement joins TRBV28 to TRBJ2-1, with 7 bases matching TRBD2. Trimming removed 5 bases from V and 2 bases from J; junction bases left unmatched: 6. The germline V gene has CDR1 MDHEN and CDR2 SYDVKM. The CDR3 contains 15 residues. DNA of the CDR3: TGTGCCAGCAGTGGGAGGGTGAGCCCCTACAATGAGCAGTTCTTC. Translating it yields CASSGRVSPYNEQFF.

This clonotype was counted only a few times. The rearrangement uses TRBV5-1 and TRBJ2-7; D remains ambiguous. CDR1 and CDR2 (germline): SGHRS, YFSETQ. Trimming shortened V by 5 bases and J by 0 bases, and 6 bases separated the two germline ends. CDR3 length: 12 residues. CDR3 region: CASRGFSYEQYF. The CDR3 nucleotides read TGCGCCAGCAGAGGTTTCTCCTACGAGCAGTACTTC.

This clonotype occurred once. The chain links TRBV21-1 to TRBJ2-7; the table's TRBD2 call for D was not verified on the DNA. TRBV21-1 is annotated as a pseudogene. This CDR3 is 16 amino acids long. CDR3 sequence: CASSKIIVGPNYEQYF. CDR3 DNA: TGTGCCAGCAGCAAAATCATAGTGGGACCAAACTACGAGCAGTACTTC.

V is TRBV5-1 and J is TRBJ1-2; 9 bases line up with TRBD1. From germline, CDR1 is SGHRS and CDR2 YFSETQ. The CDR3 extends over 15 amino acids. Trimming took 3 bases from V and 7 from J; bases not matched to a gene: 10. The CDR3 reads CASSWLRWGQGGYTF. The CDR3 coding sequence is TGCGCCAGCAGCTGGCTGCGTTGGGGACAGGGTGGCTACACCTTC.

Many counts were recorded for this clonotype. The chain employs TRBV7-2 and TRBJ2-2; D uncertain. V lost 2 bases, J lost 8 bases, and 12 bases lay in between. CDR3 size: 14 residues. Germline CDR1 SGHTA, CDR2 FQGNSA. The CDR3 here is CASSLLDTRGELFF. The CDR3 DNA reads TGTGCCAGCAGCTTATTAGACACGCGGGGGGAGCTGTTTTTT.